The 2 T cell receptor beta chains given below trace back to one sample, sequenced in a study of OX40 agonist ivuxolimab in advanced cancers. Assay used: immunoSEQ multiplex PCR; TCRdb lists only in-frame clones, some missing. Here the sample spans tens of thousands of clones, roughly 85% being singletons. Sample: CD4+ or CD8+ T cells sorted from blood, taken in a trial of the OX40 agonist ivuxolimab. The source is an adult with an advanced solid tumor such as melanoma, head and neck, liver or kidney cancer.

This clone has only a few counts. The chain employs TRBV7-8 and TRBJ2-1; 7 bases are a match to TRBD2. J gave up 9 bases and V 1 base, and 9 bases lay outside the gene matches. The CDR3 loop spans 15 amino acids. Germline lookup yields CDR1 SGHVS and CDR2 FQNEAQ. CDR3 amino acids: CASSLVAGLSPEQFF. For the CDR3, the DNA is TGTGCCAGCAGCTTAGTAGCGGGCCTCTCCCCTGAGCAGTTCTTC.

This clone appeared a single time. The rearrangement joins TRBV6-5 to TRBJ1-2; a possible D gene is TRBD1 (5 bases). The ends were cut back, 0 bases at V and 8 bases at J, with 10 bases in the middle. The CDR3 totals 13 residues. The germline V gene encodes CDR1 MNHEY and CDR2 SVGAGI. Here the CDR3 reads CASSYSAGAGYTF. The CDR3 DNA reads TGTGCCAGCAGTTACTCGGCTGGGGCCGGCTACACCTTC.